A single sample gave rise to the 31 T cell receptor beta chains below, sequenced in a study of blood T cells in healthy people across ages. A sample-barcoded 5' primer and a J-beta primer mix were used in a second PCR of about 7 to 12 cycles. A single record per CDR3 protein comes from TCRdb applying MiXCR to the 5' RACE reads. The data show hundreds of thousands of distinct CDR3 sequences, about 42% seen once. Material: blood. These receptors came from a man in his sixties in good health.

This clonotype turned up a few times. The chain uses TRBV20-1 and TRBJ2-7, with D maybe TRBD2 (5 bases). The CDR3 has 13 residues. Trimming left V 2 bases short and J 3 bases short, with 11 bases between. Germline values: CDR1 DFQATT, CDR2 SNEGSKA (reference sequence). CDR3: CSARRSSNYEQYF. The CDR3 DNA sequence: TGCAGTGCTAGAAGATCTAGCAACTACGAGCAGTACTTC.

This clonotype was observed a few times. J is TRBJ2-7 and V is TRBV10-3; D remains unclear. Germline V gene data show CDR1 as ENHRY and CDR2 as SYGVKD. V was cut by 4 bases and J by 4 bases, with 11 bases left in between. CDR3 length equals 13 residues. Here the CDR3 DNA reads TGTGCCATCAGTGCCGGAGTTCTTTACGAGCAGTACTTC. Its translation is CAISAGVLYEQYF.

This clonotype was detected many times. The gene calls are TRBV13 and TRBJ2-1, with D possibly TRBD2 on 6 matching bases. The CDR3 contains 15 residues. Trimming took 0 bases from V and 2 from J, leaving 8 bases between them. The germline gives CDR1 PRHDT, CDR2 FYEKMQ (reference sequence). The CDR3 loop is CASSLGGEAYNEQFF. CDR3 in DNA: TGTGCCAGCAGCTTAGGTGGGGAGGCCTACAATGAGCAGTTCTTC.

This clonotype was found a few times. V gene TRBV4-3 combines with J gene TRBJ2-7; D is tentatively TRBD1 or TRBD2 (7 bases each). Trimming took off 0 bases at V and 6 bases at J, with 12 bases between the two ends. The CDR3 consists of 14 residues. CDR1 is LGHNA and CDR2 is YSLEER in the germline V gene. DNA for the CDR3: TGCGCCAGCAGCCAAGATCAGGGGGGGCGCGAGCAGTACTTC. It yields the protein CASSQDQGGREQYF.

The chain joins TRBV24-1 to TRBJ2-3; 9 bases match TRBD2. Per the germline V gene, CDR1 is KGHDR and CDR2 is SFDVKD. The CDR3 is made up of 18 amino acids. V lost 4 bases, J lost 3 bases, and 13 bases stayed unmatched. CDR3 protein: CATSDPGRKAGGTDTQYF. Here the CDR3 DNA reads TGTGCCACCAGTGACCCCGGACGGAAAGCGGGAGGAACAGATACGCAGTATTTT.

This clonotype was seen a handful of times. V and J are TRBV4-3 and TRBJ2-1, with D perhaps TRBD2 (7 bases). The V and J ends lost 0 bases and 1 base respectively, with 16 bases between them. Per the germline V gene, CDR1 is LGHNA and CDR2 is YSLEER. The CDR3 length is 18 residues. The CDR3 sequence: CASSQEGGGEGSYNEQFF. The DNA for the CDR3 is TGCGCCAGCAGCCAAGAAGGGGGAGGGGAGGGTTCCTACAATGAGCAGTTCTTC.

J is TRBJ2-1 and V is TRBV7-2; D is unclear. The CDR3 contains 13 residues. Germline V lookup: CDR1 SGHTA, CDR2 FQGNSA. V was trimmed by 1 base and J by 10 bases, leaving 11 bases between them. The CDR3 protein is CASSLGLGGEQFF. DNA for the CDR3: TGTGCCAGCAGCTTAGGGCTGGGCGGAGAGCAGTTCTTC.

This sequence joins TRBV20-1 and TRBJ1-4, with TRBD1 matching 10 bases. This CDR3 is built from 13 residues. The J segment lost 8 bases and the V segment lost 3 bases, leaving 3 bases of the junction unmatched. CDR1 is DFQATT, CDR2 SNEGSKA, per germline (reference sequence). CDR3 residues: CSASGQGVEKLFF. CDR3 nucleotides: TGCAGTGCTAGTGGACAGGGGGTCGAAAAACTGTTTTTT.

This clonotype appeared many times. CDR3 loop: CASSRGGQGQSYGYTF. The CDR3 nucleotides are TGTGCCAGCAGCCGGGGAGGACAGGGACAAAGCTATGGCTACACCTTC. The rearrangement uses TRBV7-2 and TRBJ1-2; 8 positions match TRBD1. V shed 5 bases, J shed 4 bases, and the junction held 12 bases outside the gene matches. Germline values: CDR1 SGHTA, CDR2 FQGNSA. The CDR3 is 16 amino acids.

This chain uses TRBV12-3 or TRBV12-4 with TRBJ2-5; 8 bases line up with TRBD1. CDR3 length: 13 residues. The ends lost 4 bases at V and 11 bases at J; junction bases unmatched: 9. CDR3 bases: TGTGCCAGCAGTTCCCTCTACAGGGGGGAGCAGTACTTC. The encoded protein is CASSSLYRGEQYF.

DNA for the CDR3: TGTGCCAGCCACCGACAGACAGGGGACGCGTTGCCTAGCGGGCACACCGGGGAGCTGTTTTTT. It translates to CASHRQTGDALPSGHTGELFF. The chain uses TRBV11-1 and TRBJ2-2; D is tentatively TRBD1 or TRBD2 (8 bases each). The V gene lost 8 bases and the J gene lost 3 bases, with 34 bases spanning the gap. This CDR3 contains 21 residues. Germline CDR1 reads SGHAT; CDR2 reads FQDESV (reference sequence).

This clonotype has just a few counts. The V gene is TRBV5-5, the J gene TRBJ1-2; 8 nucleotides match TRBD1. Germline V gene sequence: CDR1 SGHKS, CDR2 YYEKEE (reference sequence). The length of the CDR3 is 17 residues. The trim removed 5 bases at V and 0 bases at J, leaving 12 bases unmatched. The CDR3: CASRHRQGTTSNYGYTF. The CDR3 DNA reads TGTGCCAGCAGACACCGACAGGGGACTACTTCTAACTATGGCTACACCTTC. Full variable domain (outside the CDR3, taken from reference TRBV5-5 and TRBJ1-2): DAGVTQSPTHLIKTRGQQVTLRCSPISGHKSVSWYQQVLGQGPQFIFQYYEKEERGRGNFPDRFSARQFPNYSSELNVNALLLGDSALYLCASRHRQGTTSNYGYTFGSGTRLTVV.

On this clonotype itself: With a much larger clone just one base away, this may be a read error. Here the CDR3 reads CAITGKANSPPHF. The CDR3 region has the DNA TGTGCCATCACTGGTAAAGCGAATTCACCCCCCCACTTT. The rearrangement links TRBV10-3 to TRBJ1-6; D ambiguous. The germline V gene has CDR1 ENHRY and CDR2 SYGVKD. There are 13 residues in the CDR3.

The V call is TRBV20-1, the J call TRBJ2-5; D is undetermined. Germline CDR1 is DFQATT and CDR2 is SNEGSKA (reference sequence). The V end lost 1 base, the J end lost 2 bases, and 11 bases lay between the germline ends. CDR3 length: 14 amino acids. CDR3 loop: CSARVEYRQETQYF. The DNA for the CDR3 is TGCAGTGCTAGAGTGGAGTACAGACAAGAGACCCAGTACTTC.

This rearrangement joins TRBV9 to TRBJ2-1; D is possibly TRBD1 (5 bases). Trimming took 3 bases from V and 6 from J, leaving 16 bases between them. Germline values: CDR1 SGDLS, CDR2 YYNGEE. The CDR3 extends over 15 amino acids. The DNA of the CDR3 is TGTGCCAGCAGCGCCTTGGACACGGCTTTCAATGAGCAGTTCTTC. It codes for CASSALDTAFNEQFF.

This chain connects TRBV6-5 to TRBJ2-7; D ambiguous. The V end lost 5 bases, the J end lost 0 bases, and 14 bases lay between the germline ends. CDR1 is MNHEY and CDR2 is SVGAGI in the germline V gene. This CDR3 region has 15 residues. The chain's CDR3 is CASSPLKRTSYEQYF. The CDR3 nucleotides are TGTGCCAGCAGTCCGCTCAAGAGGACCTCCTACGAGCAGTACTTC.

The chain links TRBV12-3 or TRBV12-4 to TRBJ1-4; D remains ambiguous. V was trimmed by 5 bases and J by 0 bases, leaving 10 bases between them. The CDR3 has 15 residues. CDR3 loop: CASSPWGSTNEKLFF. CDR3 sequence (DNA): TGTGCCAGCAGTCCCTGGGGATCAACTAATGAAAAACTGTTTTTT.

The sample holds a few counts of this clonotype. J is TRBJ2-7 and V is TRBV3-1, with no clear D. The CDR3 sequence is 12 residues long. Germline CDR1 and CDR2: LGHDT and YNNKEL (reference sequence). V lost 3 bases, J lost 5 bases, and 8 bases lay in between. The CDR3 sequence: CASSQFRDEQYF. DNA for the CDR3: TGTGCCAGCAGCCAGTTTAGGGACGAGCAGTACTTC.

This clonotype was seen a handful of times. The rearrangement uses TRBV11-3 and TRBJ2-7, with D possibly being TRBD1 (6 bases). Trimming shortened V by 5 bases and J by 6 bases, and 14 bases separated the two germline ends. Germline V gives CDR1 SGHNT, CDR2 YENEEA. The CDR3 sequence is 13 residues long. DNA for the CDR3: TGTGCCAGCAGCCCCGCGGACAGTCTCGAGCAGTACTTC. Residues: CASSPADSLEQYF.

Only one count was recorded for this clonotype. The rearrangement links TRBV12-3 or TRBV12-4 to TRBJ1-2; D not certain. V lost 5 bases and J 4 bases, leaving 11 bases between the germline ends. The CDR3 loop spans 13 amino acids. The CDR3 DNA sequence: TGTGCCAGCAGTCCGACGGATACCTATGGCTACACCTTC. The encoded protein is CASSPTDTYGYTF.

The genes are TRBV7-2 and TRBJ2-3; TRBD2 agrees at 7 bases. Germline CDR1 reads SGHTA; CDR2 reads FQGNSA. The CDR3 is made up of 17 amino acids. The V segment lost 1 base and the J segment 0 bases; nucleotides outside the gene matches: 7. CDR3 protein: CASSLGASGVSTDTQYF. As DNA, the CDR3 is TGTGCCAGCAGCTTAGGTGCCAGCGGGGTTAGCACAGATACGCAGTATTTT. Together with reference TRBV7-2 and TRBJ2-3, the CDR3 gives the full variable domain: GAGVSQSPSNKVTEKGKDVELRCDPISGHTALYWYRQSLGQGLEFLIYFQGNSAPDKSGLPSDRFSAERTGGSVSTLTIQRTQQEDSAVYLCASSLGASGVSTDTQYFGPGTRLTVL.

Only a few counts were recorded for this clonotype. The J gene is TRBJ1-2, the V gene TRBV5-5, with D unresolved. V was clipped by 4 bases and J by 4 bases, with 11 bases between them. The CDR3 loop spans 13 amino acids. CDR1 and CDR2 (germline): SGHKS, YYEKEE (reference sequence). The CDR3 sequence: CASSVDGRYGYTF. Written as DNA, the CDR3 is TGTGCCAGCAGCGTGGATGGGCGCTATGGCTACACCTTC.

The CDR3 is CASSQHDRESQPQHF. Written as DNA, the CDR3 is TGCGCCAGCAGCCAACACGACAGGGAGAGTCAGCCCCAGCATTTT. The chain combines TRBV4-1 with TRBJ1-5, with 7 bases matching TRBD1. This CDR3 has 15 residues. V gave up 2 bases and J gave up 6 bases; unmatched junction bases: 7. CDR1 and CDR2 (germline): MGHRA, YSYEKL.

This clonotype was seen many times. This sequence joins TRBV11-2 and TRBJ2-1, with 14 bases matching TRBD2. J was trimmed by 2 bases and V by 2 bases; bases with no gene match: 11. The CDR3 length is 20 residues. Per the germline V gene, CDR1 is SGHAT and CDR2 is FQNNGV. CDR3 protein: CASSLSLTLTSGGAYNEQFF. The CDR3 DNA reads TGTGCCAGCAGCTTAAGCCTAACTTTGACTAGCGGGGGGGCCTACAATGAGCAGTTCTTC.

This clonotype showed up just once. A read error may be the cause here, since a much bigger clone is one base away. This rearrangement joins TRBV6-5 to TRBJ2-7; the D gene is possibly TRBD1 (6 bases). Trimming took 0 bases from V and 6 from J, leaving 9 bases between them. The CDR3 length is 13 residues. The germline CDR1 and CDR2 sequences are MNHEY and SVGAGI. The CDR3 nucleotides are TGTGCCAGCAGTTACTCATCAGGGGCCGAGCAGTACTTC. It specifies CASSYSSGAEQYF.

V and J are TRBV2 and TRBJ2-5, with D possibly TRBD2 on 5 matching bases. The CDR3 is made up of 15 amino acids. Between the trimmed V and J ends, which lost 7 bases and 5 bases, there was a span of 20 bases. CDR1 is SNHLY, CDR2 FYNNEI, per germline. The CDR3 nucleotides are TGTGCCAGCACGGCCAGACCGCTAAAGCGGGAGACCCAGTACTTC. Amino acid sequence: CASTARPLKRETQYF.

Notes on this clonotype: The junction shows a germline mismatch at one end, possibly a read error. This chain uses TRBV11-2 with TRBJ2-2, with D perhaps TRBD2 (6 bases). This CDR3 has 16 residues. Germline V gene data show CDR1 as SGHAT and CDR2 as FQNNGV. CDR3 in amino acids: CASSLAAARRNGGLFF. CDR3 bases: TGTGCCAGCAGCTTAGCAGCGGCCCGACGTAACGGGGGGCTGTTTTTT.

The rearrangement links TRBV4-1 to TRBJ2-7, with TRBD1 matching over 8 bases. The CDR3 length is 16 residues. The J segment lost 3 bases and the V segment lost 1 base, leaving 8 bases of the junction unmatched. Per the germline V gene, CDR1 is MGHRA and CDR2 is YSYEKL. The CDR3 reads CASSQALQGGSYEQYF. In nucleotides, the CDR3 is TGCGCCAGCAGCCAAGCTTTACAGGGGGGCAGCTACGAGCAGTACTTC.

The rearrangement links TRBV7-9 to TRBJ2-5; D is undetermined. TRBJ2-1 explains the end of the DNA better; the J call may be wrong. CDR1 and CDR2 from the germline V gene are SEHNR and FQNEAQ (reference sequence). The CDR3 totals 14 residues. CDR3 sequence: CASSSDVSQETQFF. The CDR3 DNA follows: TGTGCCAGCAGCTCCGACGTTAGCCAAGAGACCCAGTTCTTC.

The J gene is TRBJ1-4, the V gene TRBV7-2, with D hard to call. V lost 4 bases to trimming and J lost 0 bases, with 9 bases between them. This CDR3 region has 15 residues. Per germline, CDR1 SGHTA and CDR2 FQGNSA. CDR3 DNA sequence: TGTGCCAGCAGCTCCCCAAATACAACTAATGAAAAACTGTTTTTT. Translating it yields CASSSPNTTNEKLFF.

This clonotype has a handful of counts. V gene TRBV5-1 combines with J gene TRBJ2-7, with D hard to call. The V end was cut by 7 bases, the J end by 0 bases, with 11 bases between. Germline CDR1 SGHRS, CDR2 YFSETQ. The CDR3 has 13 amino acids. CDR3 residues: CASGGAHSYEQYF. For the CDR3, the DNA is TGCGCCAGCGGCGGAGCTCACTCCTACGAGCAGTACTTC.